This T cell receptor beta chain was sequenced for a study of radiotherapy plus CTLA-4 blockade in lung cancer. Sequenced by immunoSEQ multiplex PCR; TCRdb stores in-frame clones only, minus some. The sample consists of about 73,000 clones, around 87% of them appearing once. The CDR3 sequence is 14 residues long. V dropped 4 bases and J dropped 7 bases, with 15 bases sitting between them. Germline CDR1 is SGDLS and CDR2 is YYNGEE. This sample comprised peripheral blood, obtained from a patient treated with radiotherapy plus ipilimumab. The chain links TRBV9 to TRBJ2-1; either TRBD1 or TRBD2 may supply D (5 bases each). The TCR was taken from a human donor with non-small cell lung cancer that progressed on radiotherapy plus ipilimumab. This CDR3 is CASSTEGWGNEQFF. The CDR3 nucleotides are TGTGCCAGCAGCACCGAGGGGTGGGGGAATGAGCAGTTCTTC.